The 3 T cell receptor beta chains given below trace back to one sample, sequenced in a study of PD-1 blockade in classical Hodgkin lymphoma. Each patient experienced a relapse that followed autologous stem cell transplantation, and brentuximab vedotin exposure varied. Method: immunoSEQ multiplex PCR; TCRdb's copy keeps in-frame clones and lacks some. The sample has around 41,000 clones, less than 80% seen once. Sequenced here: peripheral blood mononuclear cells (PBMCs), sampled at baseline. These receptors came from a human donor with classical Hodgkin lymphoma.

This clone occurred a few times. V and J are TRBV2 and TRBJ2-2; D is uncertain. CDR1 and CDR2 (germline): SNHLY, FYNNEI. The length of the CDR3 is 14 residues. V was clipped by 3 bases and J by 6 bases, with 11 bases between them. The CDR3 here is CASSDLGEAGELFF. CDR3 sequence (DNA): TGTGCCAGCAGTGACCTGGGCGAGGCCGGGGAGCTGTTTTTT.

The V call is TRBV28, the J call TRBJ1-4, with D perhaps TRBD1 (5 bases). V was trimmed by 2 bases and J by 7 bases, leaving 14 bases between them. The CDR3 is made up of 15 amino acids. Germline CDR1 reads MDHEN; CDR2 reads SYDVKM. The CDR3 DNA is TGTGCCAGCAGTTTAACTCGGGGCGCGGGTGAAAAACTGTTTTTT. It is translated as CASSLTRGAGEKLFF.

The V call is TRBV28, the J call TRBJ2-3, with D possibly being TRBD2 (6 bases). CDR3 length equals 14 residues. Germline CDR1 MDHEN, CDR2 SYDVKM. V lost 6 bases and J lost 4, with 14 bases in between. The CDR3 region is CASSRAGRADTQYF. The CDR3 region has the DNA TGTGCCAGCAGCCGGGCGGGAAGGGCAGATACGCAGTATTTT.